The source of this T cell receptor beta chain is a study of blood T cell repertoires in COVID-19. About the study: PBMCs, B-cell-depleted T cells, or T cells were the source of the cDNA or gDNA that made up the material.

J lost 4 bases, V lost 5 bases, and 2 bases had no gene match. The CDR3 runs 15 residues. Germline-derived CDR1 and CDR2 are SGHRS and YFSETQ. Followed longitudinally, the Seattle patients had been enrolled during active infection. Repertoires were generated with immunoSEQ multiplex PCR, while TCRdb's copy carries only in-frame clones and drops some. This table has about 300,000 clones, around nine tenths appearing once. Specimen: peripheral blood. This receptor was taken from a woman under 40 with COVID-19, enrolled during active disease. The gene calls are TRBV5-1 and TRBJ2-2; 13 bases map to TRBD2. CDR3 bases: TGCGCCAGCAGAACTAGCGGGGGGGCCACCGGGGAGCTGTTTTTT. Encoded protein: CASRTSGGATGELFF. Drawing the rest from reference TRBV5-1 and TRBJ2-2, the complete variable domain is KAGVTQTPRYLIKTRGQQVTLSCSPISGHRSVSWYQQTPGQGLQFLFEYFSETQRNKGNFPGRFSGRQFSNSRSEMNVSTLELGDSALYLCASRTSGGATGELFFGEGSRLTVL.